One sample yielded the 2 T cell receptor beta chains listed below, sequenced in a study of cytomegalovirus exposure and HLA in healthy donors. Researchers ran the PCR with 60 Vbeta and 13 Jbeta primers. Data came from immunoSEQ multiplex PCR; TCRdb stores just in-frame clones and leaves some out. The table includes roughly 130,000 clones, less than 80% detected once. What was sequenced was PBMCs. Source of these receptors: a man aged 35-49 years in good health and CMV-seropositive.

The V gene is TRBV28, the J gene TRBJ1-1; a possible D gene is TRBD1 (6 bases). V lost 5 bases to trimming and J lost 4 bases, with 17 bases between them. From germline, CDR1 is MDHEN and CDR2 SYDVKM. The CDR3 extends over 15 amino acids. The CDR3 is CASSAQQGYGTEAFF. Written as DNA, the CDR3 is TGTGCCAGCAGTGCCCAACAGGGTTACGGCACTGAAGCTTTCTTT.

The V and J genes are TRBV28 and TRBJ2-7; weak D call: TRBD2 (6 bases). The germline gives CDR1 MDHEN, CDR2 SYDVKM. The CDR3 consists of 11 residues. V was cut by 10 bases and J by 6 bases, with 13 bases left in between. The CDR3 nucleotides read TGTGCCACCTGGGAGGTAGGCGAGCAGTACTTC. This codes for CATWEVGEQYF.